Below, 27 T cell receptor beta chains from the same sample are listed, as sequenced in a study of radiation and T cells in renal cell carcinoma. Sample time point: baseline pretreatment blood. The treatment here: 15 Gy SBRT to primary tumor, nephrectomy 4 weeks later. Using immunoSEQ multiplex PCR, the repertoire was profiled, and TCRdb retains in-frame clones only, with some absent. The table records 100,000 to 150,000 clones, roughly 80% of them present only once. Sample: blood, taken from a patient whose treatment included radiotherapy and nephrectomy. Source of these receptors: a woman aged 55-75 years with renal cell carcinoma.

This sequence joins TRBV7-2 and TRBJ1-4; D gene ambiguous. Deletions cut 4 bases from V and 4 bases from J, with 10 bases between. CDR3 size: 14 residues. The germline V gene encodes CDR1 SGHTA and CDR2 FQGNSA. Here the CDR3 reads CASSWRLGNEKLFF. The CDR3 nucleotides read TGTGCCAGCAGCTGGCGACTGGGTAATGAAAAACTGTTTTTT. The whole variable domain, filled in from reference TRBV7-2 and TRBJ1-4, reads GAGVSQSPSNKVTEKGKDVELRCDPISGHTALYWYRQSLGQGLEFLIYFQGNSAPDKSGLPSDRFSAERTGGSVSTLTIQRTQQEDSAVYLCASSWRLGNEKLFFGSGTQLSVL.

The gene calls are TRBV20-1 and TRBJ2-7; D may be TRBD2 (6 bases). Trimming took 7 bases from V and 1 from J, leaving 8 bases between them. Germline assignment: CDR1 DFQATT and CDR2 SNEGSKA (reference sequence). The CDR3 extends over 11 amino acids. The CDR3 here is CSVGGSYEQYF. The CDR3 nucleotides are TGCAGTGTTGGGGGGTCCTACGAGCAGTACTTC.

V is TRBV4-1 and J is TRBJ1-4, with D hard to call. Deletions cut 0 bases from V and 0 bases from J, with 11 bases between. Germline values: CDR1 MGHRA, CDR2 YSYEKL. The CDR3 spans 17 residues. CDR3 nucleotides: TGCGCCAGCAGCCAAGAAGGATCCCATGCAACTAATGAAAAACTGTTTTTT. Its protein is CASSQEGSHATNEKLFF.

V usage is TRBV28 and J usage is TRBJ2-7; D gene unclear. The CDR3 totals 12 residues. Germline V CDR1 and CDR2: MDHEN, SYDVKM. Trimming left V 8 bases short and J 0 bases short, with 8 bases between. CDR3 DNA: TGTGCCAGCTCCCGATACTCCTACGAGCAGTACTTC. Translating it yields CASSRYSYEQYF.

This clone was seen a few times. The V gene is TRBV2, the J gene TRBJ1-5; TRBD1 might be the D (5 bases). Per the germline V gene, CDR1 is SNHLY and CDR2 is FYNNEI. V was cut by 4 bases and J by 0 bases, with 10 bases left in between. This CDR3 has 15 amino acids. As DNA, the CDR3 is TGTGCCAGCAGTGGACAGCAAAATAGCAATCAGCCCCAGCATTTT. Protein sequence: CASSGQQNSNQPQHF. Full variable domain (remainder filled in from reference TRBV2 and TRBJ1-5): EPEVTQTPSHQVTQMGQEVILRCVPISNHLYFYWYRQILGQKVEFLVSFYNNEISEKSEIFDDQFSVERPDGSNFTLKIRSTKLEDSAMYFCASSGQQNSNQPQHFGDGTRLSIL.

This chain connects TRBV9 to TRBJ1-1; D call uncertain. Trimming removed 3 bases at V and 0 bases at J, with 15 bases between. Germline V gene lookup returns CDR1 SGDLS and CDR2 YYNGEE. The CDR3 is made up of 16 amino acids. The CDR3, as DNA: TGTGCCAGCAGCGAGACCCCCCTAGCCTTGAACACTGAAGCTTTCTTT. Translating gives CASSETPLALNTEAFF.

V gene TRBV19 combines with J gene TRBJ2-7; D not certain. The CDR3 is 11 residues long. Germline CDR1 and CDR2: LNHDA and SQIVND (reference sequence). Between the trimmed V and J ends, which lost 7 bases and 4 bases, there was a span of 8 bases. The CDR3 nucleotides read TGTGCCAGTACGGGTGCGTACGAGCAGTACTTC. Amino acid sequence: CASTGAYEQYF.

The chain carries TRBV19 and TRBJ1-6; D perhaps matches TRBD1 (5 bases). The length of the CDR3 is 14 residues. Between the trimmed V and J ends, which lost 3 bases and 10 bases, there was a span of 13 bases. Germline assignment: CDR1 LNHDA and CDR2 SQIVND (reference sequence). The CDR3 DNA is TGTGCCAGTAGTATTGATGGGGGATTCTCACCCCTCCACTTT. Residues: CASSIDGGFSPLHF.

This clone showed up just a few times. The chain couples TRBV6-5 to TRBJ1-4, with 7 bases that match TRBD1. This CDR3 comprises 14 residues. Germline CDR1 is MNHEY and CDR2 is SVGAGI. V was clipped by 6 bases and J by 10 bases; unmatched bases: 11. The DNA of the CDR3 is TGTGCCAGCAGACCGGACAGGCGGAGGGGAAAACTGTTTTTT. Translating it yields CASRPDRRRGKLFF.

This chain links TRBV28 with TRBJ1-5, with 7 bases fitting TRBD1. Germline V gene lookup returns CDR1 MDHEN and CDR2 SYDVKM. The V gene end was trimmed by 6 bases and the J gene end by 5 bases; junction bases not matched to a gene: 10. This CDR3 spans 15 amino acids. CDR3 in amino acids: CASSRSGTADQPQHF. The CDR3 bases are TGTGCCAGCAGCCGATCCGGGACAGCCGATCAGCCCCAGCATTTT.

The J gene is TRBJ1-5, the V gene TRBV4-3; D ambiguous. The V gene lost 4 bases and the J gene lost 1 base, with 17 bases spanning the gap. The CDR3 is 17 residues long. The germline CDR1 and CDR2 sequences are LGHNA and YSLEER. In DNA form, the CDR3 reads TGCGCCAGCAGCCGCCGACTACCCCCCGAGAGCAATCAGCCCCAGCATTTT. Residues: CASSRRLPPESNQPQHF.

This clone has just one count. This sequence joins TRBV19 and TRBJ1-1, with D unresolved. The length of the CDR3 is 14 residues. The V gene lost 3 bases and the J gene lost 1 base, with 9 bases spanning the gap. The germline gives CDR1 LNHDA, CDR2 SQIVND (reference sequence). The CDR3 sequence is CASSIKGRNTEAFF. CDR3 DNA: TGTGCCAGTAGTATTAAGGGTCGGAACACTGAAGCTTTCTTT.

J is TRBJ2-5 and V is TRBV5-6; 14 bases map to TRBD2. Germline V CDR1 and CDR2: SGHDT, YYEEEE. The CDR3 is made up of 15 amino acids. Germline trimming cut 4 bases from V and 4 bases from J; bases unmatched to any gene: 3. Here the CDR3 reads CASSTGLAGAETQYF. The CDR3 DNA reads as TGTGCCAGCAGCACGGGACTAGCGGGAGCAGAGACCCAGTACTTC.

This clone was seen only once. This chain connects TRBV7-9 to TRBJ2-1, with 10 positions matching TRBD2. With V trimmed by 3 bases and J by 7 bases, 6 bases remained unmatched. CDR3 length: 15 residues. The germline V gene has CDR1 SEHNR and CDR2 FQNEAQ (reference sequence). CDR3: CASSLTSGQSNEQFF. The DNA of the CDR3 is TGTGCCAGCAGCTTGACTAGCGGGCAGAGTAATGAGCAGTTCTTC.

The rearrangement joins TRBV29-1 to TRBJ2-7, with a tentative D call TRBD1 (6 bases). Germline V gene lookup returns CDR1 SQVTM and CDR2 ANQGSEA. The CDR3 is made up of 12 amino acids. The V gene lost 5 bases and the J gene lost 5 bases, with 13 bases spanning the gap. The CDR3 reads CSVSGEIDEQYF. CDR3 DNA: TGCAGCGTTTCAGGGGAAATCGACGAGCAGTACTTC.

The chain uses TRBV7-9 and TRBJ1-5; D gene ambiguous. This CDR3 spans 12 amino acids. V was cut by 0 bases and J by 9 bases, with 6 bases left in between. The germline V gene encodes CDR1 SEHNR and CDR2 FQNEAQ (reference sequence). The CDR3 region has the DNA TGTGCCAGCAGCTTAGCCCCAGGGCCCCAGCATTTT. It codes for CASSLAPGPQHF.

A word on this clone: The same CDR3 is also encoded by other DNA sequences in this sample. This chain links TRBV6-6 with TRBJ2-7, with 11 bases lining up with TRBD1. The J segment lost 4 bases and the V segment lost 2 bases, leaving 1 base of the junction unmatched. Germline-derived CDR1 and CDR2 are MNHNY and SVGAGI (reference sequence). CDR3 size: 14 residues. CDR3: CASSYGQGAYEQYF. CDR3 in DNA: TGTGCCAGCAGTTACGGACAGGGGGCATACGAGCAGTACTTC.

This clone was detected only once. CDR3 protein: CASSSGPSNQPQHF. In DNA form, the CDR3 reads TGTGCCAGCAGCTCCGGCCCTAGCAATCAGCCCCAGCATTTT. V is TRBV5-6 and J is TRBJ1-5; no clear D gene. CDR1 is SGHDT and CDR2 is YYEEEE in the germline V gene. Deletions cut 3 bases from V and 0 bases from J, with 7 bases between. This CDR3 contains 14 residues. The full variable domain, completed using reference TRBV5-6 and TRBJ1-5, is DAGVTQSPTHLIKTRGQQVTLRCSPKSGHDTVSWYQQALGQGPQFIFQYYEEEERQRGNFPDRFSGHQFPNYSSELNVNALLLGDSALYLCASSSGPSNQPQHFGDGTRLSIL.

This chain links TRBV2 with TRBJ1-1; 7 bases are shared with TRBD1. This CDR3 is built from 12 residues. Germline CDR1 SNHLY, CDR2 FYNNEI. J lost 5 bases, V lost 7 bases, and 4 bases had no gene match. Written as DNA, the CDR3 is TGTGCCAGCATGACAGGGTTTACTGAAGCTTTCTTT. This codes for CASMTGFTEAFF.

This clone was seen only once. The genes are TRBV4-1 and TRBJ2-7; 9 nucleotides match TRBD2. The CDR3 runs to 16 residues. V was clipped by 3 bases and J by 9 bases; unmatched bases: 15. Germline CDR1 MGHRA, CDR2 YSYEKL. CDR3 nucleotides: TGCGCCAGCAGCCAGGGCCCAGCGGGGGGACCGAGGGCGCAGTACTTC. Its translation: CASSQGPAGGPRAQYF.

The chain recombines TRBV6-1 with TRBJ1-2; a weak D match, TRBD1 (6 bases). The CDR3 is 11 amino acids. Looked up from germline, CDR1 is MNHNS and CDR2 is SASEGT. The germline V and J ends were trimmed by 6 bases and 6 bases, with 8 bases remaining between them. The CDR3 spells CASRRTDGYTF. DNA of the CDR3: TGTGCCAGCAGAAGGACAGATGGCTACACCTTC.

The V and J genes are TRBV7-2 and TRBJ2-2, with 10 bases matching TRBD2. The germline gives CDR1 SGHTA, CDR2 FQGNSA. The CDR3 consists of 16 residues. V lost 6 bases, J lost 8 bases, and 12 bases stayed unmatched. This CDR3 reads CASRRAGASGGGELFF. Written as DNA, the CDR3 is TGTGCCAGCAGACGCGCTGGAGCTAGCGGGGGAGGGGAGCTGTTTTTT.

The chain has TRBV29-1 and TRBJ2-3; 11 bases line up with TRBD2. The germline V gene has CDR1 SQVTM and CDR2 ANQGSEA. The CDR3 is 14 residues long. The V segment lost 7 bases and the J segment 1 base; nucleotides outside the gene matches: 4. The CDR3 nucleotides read TGCAGCGCCCGACTAGCGGGACGCACAGATACGCAGTATTTT. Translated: CSARLAGRTDTQYF.

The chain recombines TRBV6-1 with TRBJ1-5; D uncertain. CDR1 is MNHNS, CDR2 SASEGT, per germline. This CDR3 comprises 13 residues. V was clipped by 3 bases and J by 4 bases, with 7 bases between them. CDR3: CASSDSRNQPQHF. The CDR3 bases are TGTGCCAGCAGTGATTCCCGTAATCAGCCCCAGCATTTT.

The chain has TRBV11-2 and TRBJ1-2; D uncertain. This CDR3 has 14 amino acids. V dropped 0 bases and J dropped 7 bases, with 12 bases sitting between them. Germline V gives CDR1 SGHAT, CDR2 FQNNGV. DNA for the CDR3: TGTGCCAGCAGCTTAGATAGTCCGACACTTGGCTACACCTTC. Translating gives CASSLDSPTLGYTF.

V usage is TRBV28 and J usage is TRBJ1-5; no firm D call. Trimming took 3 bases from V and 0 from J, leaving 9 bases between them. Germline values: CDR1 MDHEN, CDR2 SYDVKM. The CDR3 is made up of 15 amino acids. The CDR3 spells CASSFLLDSNQPQHF. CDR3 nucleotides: TGTGCCAGCAGTTTTCTCTTAGATAGCAATCAGCCCCAGCATTTT.

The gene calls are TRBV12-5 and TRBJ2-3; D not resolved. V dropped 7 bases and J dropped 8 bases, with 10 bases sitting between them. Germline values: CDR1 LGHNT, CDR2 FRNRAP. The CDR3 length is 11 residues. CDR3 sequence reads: CASEGWGTQYF. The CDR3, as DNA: TGTGCTAGTGAAGGTTGGGGTACGCAGTATTTT.